Listed below are T cell receptor beta chains from one sample, sequenced in a study of T cell responses to AZD1222 COVID-19 vaccine. Produced via immunoSEQ multiplex PCR; TCRdb's table is partial and in-frame only. The sample includes roughly 150,000 clones, about nine tenths of them seen just once. The input for sequencing was peripheral blood, taken on day 0 of AZD1222 vaccination. These receptors were obtained from an adult in good health. CDR3s include the opening cysteine and the closing phenylalanine or tryptophan. Each record gives: J gene, V gene, clone size, D gene, CDR3 protein, CDR3 DNA. The D gene is left open where the match is weak. Some rows have no size entry. The others give once, few or many, or a class for an expanded clone.

J gene: TRBJ1-1; V gene: TRBV7-6; clone size: -; D gene: -; CDR3 protein: CAINRGVGDTEAFF; CDR3 DNA: TGTGCCATAAACCGGGGGGTTGGGGACACTGAAGCTTTCTTT
J gene: TRBJ2-7; V gene: TRBV28; clone size: -; D gene: -; CDR3 protein: CASSVGGSPRYEQYF; CDR3 DNA: TGTGCCAGCAGTGTAGGGGGGTCCCCTAGGTACGAGCAGTACTTC
J gene: TRBJ1-4; V gene: TRBV9; clone size: -; D gene: -; CDR3 protein: CASSASGGEEKLFF; CDR3 DNA: TGTGCCAGCAGCGCTTCCGGAGGTGAGGAAAAACTGTTTTTT
J gene: TRBJ1-2; V gene: TRBV28; clone size: -; D gene: TRBD1; CDR3 protein: CASSSPGDSNNYGYTF; CDR3 DNA: TGTGCCAGCAGTTCGCCCGGGGACAGCAATAACTATGGCTACACCTTC
J gene: TRBJ1-1; V gene: TRBV27; clone size: -; D gene: TRBD1; CDR3 protein: CASIRRVGQGGTEAFF; CDR3 DNA: TGTGCCAGCATACGAAGGGTAGGGCAGGGGGGCACTGAAGCTTTCTTT
J gene: TRBJ2-6; V gene: TRBV28; clone size: once; D gene: -; CDR3 protein: CASKGAGANVLTF; CDR3 DNA: TGTGCCAGCAAGGGGGCTGGGGCCAACGTCCTGACTTTC
J gene: TRBJ2-1; V gene: TRBV5-6; clone size: few; D gene: TRBD1; CDR3 protein: CASSRLGQGANNEQFF; CDR3 DNA: TGTGCCAGCAGCAGACTAGGACAGGGGGCGAATAATGAGCAGTTCTTC
J gene: TRBJ2-7; V gene: TRBV5-1; clone size: -; D gene: TRBD2; CDR3 protein: CASSLGGDYSYEQYF; CDR3 DNA: TGCGCCAGCAGCTTGGGTGGGGACTATTCCTACGAGCAGTACTTC
J gene: TRBJ2-7; V gene: TRBV28; clone size: -; D gene: -; CDR3 protein: CASSSPLIYEQYF; CDR3 DNA: TGTGCCAGCAGTTCCCCCTTGATCTACGAGCAGTACTTC
J gene: TRBJ2-1; V gene: TRBV6-5; clone size: -; D gene: TRBD2; CDR3 protein: CASKGTSGSYEQFF; CDR3 DNA: TGTGCCAGCAAGGGGACTAGCGGGAGCTATGAGCAGTTCTTC
J gene: TRBJ1-2; V gene: TRBV4-1; clone size: few; D gene: -; CDR3 protein: CASSQENTPASGYTF; CDR3 DNA: TGCGCCAGCAGCCAAGAAAACACCCCGGCGAGTGGCTACACCTTC
J gene: TRBJ2-7; V gene: TRBV28; clone size: -; D gene: TRBD1; CDR3 protein: CASSSSGTGAEQYF; CDR3 DNA: TGTGCCAGCAGTTCCTCCGGGACAGGGGCCGAGCAGTACTTC
J gene: TRBJ2-2; V gene: TRBV13; clone size: -; D gene: -; CDR3 protein: CASSLGVIRNTGELFF; CDR3 DNA: TGTGCCAGCAGCTTAGGCGTGATTCGGAACACCGGGGAGCTGTTTTTT
J gene: TRBJ2-1; V gene: TRBV27; clone size: -; D gene: -; CDR3 protein: CASSSRGLQGKGQFF; CDR3 DNA: TGTGCCAGCAGTTCCAGGGGTCTCCAGGGCAAAGGGCAGTTCTTC
J gene: TRBJ2-1; V gene: TRBV11-2; clone size: -; D gene: TRBD1; CDR3 protein: CASSEDRRTYNEQFF; CDR3 DNA: TGTGCCAGCAGCGAGGACAGGCGAACCTACAATGAGCAGTTCTTC
J gene: TRBJ2-7; V gene: TRBV12-2; clone size: -; D gene: -; CDR3 protein: CASRLKFRLYEQYF; CDR3 DNA: TGTGCAAGTCGCTTGAAATTCCGCCTCTACGAGCAGTACTTC